This record concerns one TCR beta chain sequence. The sample originates from a study of blood T cell repertoires in COVID-19. Study-wide context: The analysed material was cDNA or gDNA that came from T cells, B-cell-depleted T cells, or PBMCs.

Germline V gives CDR1 MNHEY, CDR2 SVGAGI. The V end lost 6 bases, the J end lost 6 bases, and 17 bases lay between the germline ends. The CDR3 has 14 amino acids. The protocol was immunoSEQ multiplex PCR, while the TCRdb copy is restricted to in-frame clones and leaves out a portion. The sample shows about 140,000 clones, approximately 84% of them seen only once. The sequenced sample consisted of peripheral blood. The receptor was isolated from a human donor in a cohort sampled during active COVID-19. The chain is built from TRBV6-5 and TRBJ1-1, with a tentative D call TRBD1 (5 bases). The CDR3 region is CASSRPLGVAEAFF. In DNA form, the CDR3 reads TGTGCCAGCAGCCGCCCTTTAGGGGTGGCTGAAGCTTTCTTT.